The clone carrying this T cell receptor beta chain has at least ten counts. This sample was taken from a study of early T cells in non-severe SARS-CoV-2 infection. CDR1 SGHRS and CDR2 YFSETQ come from the germline V gene. V lost 0 bases, J lost 1 base, and 9 bases lay in between. The CDR3 totals 15 residues. In TCRdb, the 5' RACE reads were re-called with MiXCR into one record per CDR3 protein. The sample shows 25,000 to 35,000 distinct CDR3 sequences, under 7.5% of them seen only once. The sample comprised whole blood. This clonotype was obtained from an adult who was a healthcare worker with PCR-confirmed SARS-CoV-2 infection or an uninfected control (not recorded which). V usage is TRBV5-1 and J usage is TRBJ2-3, with D possibly TRBD2 on 5 matching bases. CDR3 sequence: CASSLEAGGTDTQYF. DNA for the CDR3: TGCGCCAGCAGCTTGGAGGCGGGCGGCACAGATACGCAGTATTTT.